This TCR beta chain came from a study of blood T cell repertoires in COVID-19. Germline V CDR1 and CDR2: SQVTM, ANQGSEA. V dropped 4 bases and J dropped 5 bases, with 11 bases sitting between them. The CDR3 totals 13 residues. This clone was seen more than once but under ten times. As processed by the authors: Cell counts per sample came from amplifying reference gene primers. Clones were read by immunoSEQ multiplex PCR, and TCRdb kept only the in-frame ones, dropping some. D and trimming come from the DNA, and the V and J calls and clone size come from that table. The table lists about 91,000 clones, roughly nine tenths of them singletons.

Sequencing was performed on peripheral blood. The V and J genes are TRBV29-1 and TRBJ2-2, with D perhaps TRBD1 (6 bases). The TCR sequence derives from a man aged 70 or older with acute or convalescent COVID-19. CDR3: CSVAGTITGELFF. In nucleotides, the CDR3 is TGCAGCGTTGCCGGGACAATTACCGGGGAGCTGTTTTTT.